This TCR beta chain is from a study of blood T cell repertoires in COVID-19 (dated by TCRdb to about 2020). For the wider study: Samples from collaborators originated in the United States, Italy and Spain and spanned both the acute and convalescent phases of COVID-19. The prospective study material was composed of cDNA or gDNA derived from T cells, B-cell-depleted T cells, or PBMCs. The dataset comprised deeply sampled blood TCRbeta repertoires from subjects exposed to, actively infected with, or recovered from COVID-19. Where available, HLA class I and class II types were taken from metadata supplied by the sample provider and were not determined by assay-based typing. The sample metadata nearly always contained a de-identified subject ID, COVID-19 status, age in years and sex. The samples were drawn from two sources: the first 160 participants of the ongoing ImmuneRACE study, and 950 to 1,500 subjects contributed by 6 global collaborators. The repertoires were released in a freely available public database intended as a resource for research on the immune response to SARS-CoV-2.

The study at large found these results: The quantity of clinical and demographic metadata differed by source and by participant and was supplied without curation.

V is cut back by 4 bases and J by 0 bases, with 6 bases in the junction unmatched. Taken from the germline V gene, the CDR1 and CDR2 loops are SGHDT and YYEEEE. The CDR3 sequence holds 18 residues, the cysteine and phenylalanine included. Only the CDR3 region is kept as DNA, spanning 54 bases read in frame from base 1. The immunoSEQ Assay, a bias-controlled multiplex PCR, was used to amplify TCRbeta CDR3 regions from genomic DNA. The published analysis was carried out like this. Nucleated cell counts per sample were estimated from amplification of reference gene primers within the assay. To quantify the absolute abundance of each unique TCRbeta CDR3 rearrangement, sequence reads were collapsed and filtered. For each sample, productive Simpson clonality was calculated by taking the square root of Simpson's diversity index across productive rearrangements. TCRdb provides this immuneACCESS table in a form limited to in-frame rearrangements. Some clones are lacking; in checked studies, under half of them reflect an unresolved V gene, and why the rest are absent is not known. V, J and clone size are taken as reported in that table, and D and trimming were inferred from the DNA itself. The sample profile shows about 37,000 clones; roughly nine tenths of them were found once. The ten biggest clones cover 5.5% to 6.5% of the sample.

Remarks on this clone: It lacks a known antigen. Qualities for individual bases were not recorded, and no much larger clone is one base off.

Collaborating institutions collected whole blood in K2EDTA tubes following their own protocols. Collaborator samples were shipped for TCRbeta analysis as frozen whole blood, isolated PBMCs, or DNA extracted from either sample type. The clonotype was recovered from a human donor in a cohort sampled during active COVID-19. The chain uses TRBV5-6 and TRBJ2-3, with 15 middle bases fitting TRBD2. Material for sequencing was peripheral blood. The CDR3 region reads CASSPGLAGGLSTDTQYF. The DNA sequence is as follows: TGTGCCAGCAGCCCGGGACTAGCGGGGGGACTTAGCACAGATACGCAGTATTTT.